The sequence of this T cell receptor (beta chain) was determined in a study of T cells after yellow fever vaccination. Regarding the study as a whole: The CD4 and CD8 compartments had a small share of their clonotypes in common.

This clonotype was recorded a few times. Germline-derived CDR1 and CDR2 are PRHDT and FYEKMQ (reference sequence). CDR3 size: 15 residues. V was clipped by 5 bases and J by 0 bases; unmatched bases: 3. TCRdb called the 5' RACE reads again in MiXCR, with one record for every CDR3 protein. This sample has roughly 96,000 distinct CDR3 sequences; approximately 9% occur once, and the top ten carry around 16%. The sequence was obtained from a young man who received the YFV17D yellow fever vaccine. The specimen comprised CD8+ T cells not binding an NS4B(214-222) dextramer, sorted from PBMCs, sampled around 15 days after the first yellow fever vaccination. The chain joins TRBV13 to TRBJ2-1; 8 bases match TRBD2. The CDR3 loop reads CASSRRGVSYNEQFF. The CDR3 region has the DNA TGTGCCAGCAGCCGGCGGGGGGTCTCCTACAATGAGCAGTTCTTC.